This is a list of T cell receptor beta chains from one sample in a study of a mutant IDH1 vaccine in newly diagnosed glioma. The antigens for these receptors are not known. TCRdb's table, derived via immunoSEQ multiplex PCR, lists solely in-frame clones and lacks some. The table lists over 50,000 clones, 76% of them singletons. This sample comprised PBMCs, obtained from a glioma patient whose treatment included an IDH1 peptide vaccine. The receptors here all came from a woman aged 40 to 50 with glioma. Some clones in this sample may be carry-over from other donors' samples. Each CDR3 is given without its conserved first and last residue. The order of the fields is J gene, V gene, CDR3 protein.

TRBJ1-1 TRBV5-1 ASSRHEGTEAF
TRBJ2-4 TRBV4-3 ASSQEGQGVNIQY
TRBJ2-7 TRBV4-1 ASALKWGRSYEQY
TRBJ1-2 TRBV6-5 ASSRGTGHNYGYT
TRBJ2-2 TRBV6-5 ASSYQAAVTGELF
TRBJ1-6 TRBV27 ASKERLTNSPLH
TRBJ1-3 TRBV5-6 ASTIRLGNTIY
TRBJ1-1 TRBV9 ASSVTGWTEAF
TRBJ1-2 TRBV30 AWSGLDRVSGYT
TRBJ2-7 TRBV7-2 ASSLRTGYYEQY
TRBJ2-5 TRBV9 ASSVDDGQETQY
TRBJ2-2 TRBV10-3 AISARQNTGELF
TRBJ2-7 TRBV9 ASSVEASYEQY
TRBJ2-3 TRBV10-3 ATGVQGWGADTQY
TRBJ1-1 TRBV5-8 ASSLTGGTEAF
TRBJ2-1 TRBV7-8 ASSYSQTSEGPRQF
TRBJ1-5 TRBV30 AWTAREGQPQH
TRBJ1-2 TRBV7-9 ASSLNRYSDGYT
TRBJ2-7 TRBV19 ASSSTGGSSYEQY
TRBJ2-7 TRBV10-2 ASSTHPYEQY
TRBJ2-5 TRBV9 ASSAGGRSQETQY
TRBJ2-5 TRBV4-1 ASSQVGTGIRETQY
TRBJ1-2 TRBV4-3 ASSQDRGDGYT
TRBJ2-2 TRBV15 ATSRDGNTGELF
TRBJ1-1 TRBV4-1 ASSPGPRGAF
TRBJ2-6 TRBV7-9 ASSPQGSTPGANVLT
TRBJ1-1 TRBV18 ASSRQGNTEAF
TRBJ2-5 TRBV27 ASSLGIRTGRGMYQETQY
TRBJ2-3 TRBV5-4 ASSLAGGSFSTDTQY
TRBJ2-7 TRBV27 ASSLFRGAEQY
TRBJ1-6 TRBV18 ASSGAGQGYSPLH
TRBJ1-2 TRBV6-1 ASSEGSAAGGYT
TRBJ2-1 TRBV25-1 ASSGPRLNEQF
TRBJ1-2 TRBV2 ASSGDRVGYT
TRBJ2-5 TRBV7-8 ASSLFGEYQETQY
TRBJ1-2 TRBV6-5 ASSYSGTGSNYT
TRBJ2-3 TRBV2 ASCQGLAQNTQY
TRBJ1-4 TRBV25-1 ASSDSGKLF
TRBJ1-2 TRBV11-2 ASNLFEGYYGYT
TRBJ1-1 TRBV4-1 ASSHLTANTEAF
TRBJ2-7 TRBV5-4 ASSLAGQRGSYEQY
TRBJ2-4 TRBV5-4 ASSLAGAKNIQY
TRBJ1-1 TRBV27 ASRDGGNTEAF
TRBJ1-5 TRBV6-5 ASSSDRGSNQPQH